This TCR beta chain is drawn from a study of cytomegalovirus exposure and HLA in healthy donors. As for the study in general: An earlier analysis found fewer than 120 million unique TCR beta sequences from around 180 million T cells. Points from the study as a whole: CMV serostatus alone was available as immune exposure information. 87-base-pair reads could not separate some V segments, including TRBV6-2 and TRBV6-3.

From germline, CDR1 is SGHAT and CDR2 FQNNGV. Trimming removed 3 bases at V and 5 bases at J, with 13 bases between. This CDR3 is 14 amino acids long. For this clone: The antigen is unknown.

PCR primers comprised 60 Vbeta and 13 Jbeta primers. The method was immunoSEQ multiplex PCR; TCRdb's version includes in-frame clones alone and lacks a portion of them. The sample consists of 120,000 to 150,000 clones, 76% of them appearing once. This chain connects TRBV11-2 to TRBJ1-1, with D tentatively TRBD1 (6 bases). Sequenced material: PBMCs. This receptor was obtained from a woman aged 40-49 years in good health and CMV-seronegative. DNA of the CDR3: TGTGCCAGCAGCTTGACAGGTTTAGGGACTGAAGCTTTCTTT. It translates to CASSLTGLGTEAFF.